What follows are 7 T cell receptor beta chains derived from one specimen sequenced in a study of spatial heterogeneity in lung cancer. Study-level results: In tumors, expanded intratumoral alpha and beta TCR counts tracked mutation counts.

The time point was: sample taken at primary tumor resection. One entry per CDR3 protein results from TCRdb running MiXCR on the 5' RACE reads. The table lists 5,900 or so distinct CDR3 sequences, almost 8% of them singletons. These receptors' targets are unknown. This sample comprised lung tumor tissue, obtained at surgery. The receptor set was obtained from a female donor with early-stage non-small cell lung cancer.

This clonotype is termed medium-sized. The rearrangement uses TRBV7-3 and TRBJ2-1; possibly TRBD2 for D (5 bases). CDR3 length equals 15 residues. Germline V gene data show CDR1 as SGHTA and CDR2 as FQGTGA. V was pared by 5 bases and J by 3 bases, with 14 bases between. Here the CDR3 reads CASSPRADYYNEQFF. CDR3 DNA: TGTGCCAGCAGCCCACGGGCTGACTACTACAATGAGCAGTTCTTC.

By its share, this clonotype is medium-sized. J is TRBJ2-1 and V is TRBV29-1; 11 nucleotides line up with TRBD2. This CDR3 has 15 residues. The V gene's germline CDR1 is SQVTM and CDR2 ANQGSEA. Losses at the gene ends were 3 bases for V and 7 bases for J; bases not matched to a gene: 8. The CDR3 protein is CSVEVVAGGWNEQFF. Here the CDR3 DNA reads TGCAGCGTTGAGGTTGTAGCGGGAGGGTGGAATGAGCAGTTCTTC.

The rearrangement links TRBV12-3 or TRBV12-4 to TRBJ2-1; TRBD2 might be the D (6 bases). The CDR3 totals 14 residues. V was pared by 3 bases and J by 4 bases, with 10 bases between. The CDR3 DNA follows: TGTGCCAGCAGTTTCGGGGACTCTTACAATGAGCAGTTCTTC. It specifies CASSFGDSYNEQFF.

This clonotype appeared a few times. This clone may be a read error of a much larger clone one base away. The chain's CDR3 is CATPSICSYNEQFF. The CDR3 region has the DNA TGCGCCACCCCCAGCATTTGCTCCTACAATGAGCAGTTCTTC. The chain links TRBV23-1 to TRBJ2-1; no clear D. TRBV23-1 is designated an ORF whose function remains uncertain. This CDR3 region has 14 residues. The ends were cut back, 10 bases at V and 0 bases at J, with 13 bases in the middle.

This clonotype was detected many times. The chain is built from TRBV29-1 and TRBJ2-7; the D gene could be TRBD1 or TRBD2 (5 bases each). In germline, CDR1 is SQVTM, CDR2 ANQGSEA. There are 12 residues in the CDR3. V shed 4 bases and J shed 7 bases, with 14 bases lying between them. The CDR3: CSVVGRGVEQYF. CDR3 nucleotides: TGCAGCGTTGTTGGTCGGGGCGTGGAGCAGTACTTC.

This clonotype is classed as medium-sized. V and J are TRBV10-3 and TRBJ2-2; no clear D gene. Germline V gene data show CDR1 as ENHRY and CDR2 as SYGVKD. Trimming cost V 3 bases and J 4 bases, with 12 bases left between them. The CDR3 is made up of 15 amino acids. The CDR3 DNA follows: TGTGCCATCAGTGAAGGCCCTACGACCACCGGGGAGCTGTTTTTT. Translation gives CAISEGPTTTGELFF.

This clonotype rates as medium-sized. The chain combines TRBV2 with TRBJ1-1, with 8 positions matching TRBD1. The germline gives CDR1 SNHLY, CDR2 FYNNEI. The ends lost 1 base at V and 1 base at J; junction bases unmatched: 5. The CDR3 has 16 residues. The DNA of the CDR3 is TGTGCCAGCAGTGAAGGGGGGACAGGCGCGAACACTGAAGCTTTCTTT. Translation gives CASSEGGTGANTEAFF.